This T cell receptor beta chain was captured in a study of blood T cell repertoires in COVID-19. Only in-frame clones appear in the TCRdb table, and some are missing; sequencing was by immunoSEQ multiplex PCR. The table has tens of thousands of clones, 88% seen once; the top ten hold approximately 5%. The sequence was obtained from a man in his forties or fifties with active COVID-19. Sequencing was done on a sample of peripheral blood.

CDR3 region: CASSLAGAHTEAFF. CDR3 sequence (DNA): TGTGCCAGCAGCTTAGCAGGGGCGCACACTGAAGCTTTCTTT. This chain connects TRBV7-2 to TRBJ1-1; D may be TRBD1 (5 bases). Trimming took off 0 bases at V and 3 bases at J, with 8 bases between the two ends. The CDR3 has 14 residues. CDR1 and CDR2 (germline): SGHTA, FQGNSA.